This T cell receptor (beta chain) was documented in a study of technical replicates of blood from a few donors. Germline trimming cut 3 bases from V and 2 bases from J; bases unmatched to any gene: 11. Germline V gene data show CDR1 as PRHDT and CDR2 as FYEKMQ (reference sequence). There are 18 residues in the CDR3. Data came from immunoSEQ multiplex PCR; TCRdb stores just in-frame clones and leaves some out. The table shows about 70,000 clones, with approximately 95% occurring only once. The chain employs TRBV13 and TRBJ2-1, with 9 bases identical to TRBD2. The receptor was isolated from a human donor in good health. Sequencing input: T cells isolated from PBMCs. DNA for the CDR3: TGTGCCAGCAGCTTGGAGGGGCATGGCGGGAGGGCCTACAATGAGCAGTTCTTC. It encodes CASSLEGHGGRAYNEQFF.